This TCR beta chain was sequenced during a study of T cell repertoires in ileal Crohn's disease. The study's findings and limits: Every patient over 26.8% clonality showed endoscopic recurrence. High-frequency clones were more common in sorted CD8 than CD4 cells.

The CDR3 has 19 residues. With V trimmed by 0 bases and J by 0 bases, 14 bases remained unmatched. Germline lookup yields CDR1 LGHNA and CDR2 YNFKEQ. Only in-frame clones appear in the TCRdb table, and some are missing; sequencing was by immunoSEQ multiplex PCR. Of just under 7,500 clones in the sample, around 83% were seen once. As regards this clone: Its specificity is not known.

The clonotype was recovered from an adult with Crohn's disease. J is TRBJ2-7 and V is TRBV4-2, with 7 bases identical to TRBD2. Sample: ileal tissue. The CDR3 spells CASSQDLGIAGDSSYEQYF. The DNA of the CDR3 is TGTGCCAGCAGCCAAGATCTTGGGATCGCGGGGGATAGCTCCTACGAGCAGTACTTC.